What follows are 18 T cell receptor beta chains derived from one specimen sequenced in a study of blood T cell repertoires in COVID-19. Measured with immunoSEQ multiplex PCR; TCRdb has only the in-frame clones, and not every one. The sample lists about 240,000 clones; 86% were seen once. Sequencing was carried out using PBMCs or T cells enriched from blood (not recorded which). The receptors were gathered from a woman aged 40 to 50 with acute COVID-19.

This chain links TRBV12-3 or TRBV12-4 with TRBJ1-2; maybe TRBD1 (5 bases). This CDR3 region has 13 residues. The V and J ends lost 6 bases and 7 bases respectively, with 15 bases between them. The CDR3: CASSRRQTSGYTF. The CDR3 coding sequence is TGTGCCAGCAGCCGGAGACAGACTAGTGGCTACACCTTC.

This clone occurred a few times. The rearrangement joins TRBV10-3 to TRBJ1-3; D unclear. Deletions cut 4 bases from V and 1 base from J, with 8 bases between. The CDR3 length is 14 residues. Germline CDR1 ENHRY, CDR2 SYGVKD. The CDR3: CAISVGLSGNTIYF. The CDR3 nucleotides are TGTGCCATCAGTGTTGGGCTTTCTGGAAACACCATATATTTT.

The rearrangement links TRBV6-1 to TRBJ2-7, with D possibly matching TRBD1 (5 bases). The CDR3 has 14 residues. V lost 0 bases to trimming and J lost 4 bases, with 10 bases between them. Germline lookup yields CDR1 MNHNS and CDR2 SASEGT. CDR3 in amino acids: CASSEARAPYEQYF. Here the CDR3 DNA reads TGTGCCAGCAGTGAAGCCAGGGCTCCGTACGAGCAGTACTTC.

The gene calls are TRBV5-1 and TRBJ2-1, with TRBD1 matching 9 bases. There are 15 residues in the CDR3. Per germline, CDR1 SGHRS and CDR2 YFSETQ. Trimming took 4 bases from V and 2 from J; bases not matched to a gene: 4. CDR3 region: CASSLDRGPYNEQFF. In DNA, the CDR3 is TGCGCCAGCAGCCTGGACAGGGGCCCCTACAATGAGCAGTTCTTC.

The rearrangement joins TRBV5-1 to TRBJ2-5, with TRBD1 matching 8 bases. The germline gives CDR1 SGHRS, CDR2 YFSETQ. CDR3 length: 15 amino acids. Unmatched junction bases numbered 7, after V lost 1 base and J lost 5 bases. The chain's CDR3 is CASSLRTGRMETQYF. The DNA for the CDR3 is TGCGCCAGCAGCTTGCGGACAGGGAGGATGGAGACCCAGTACTTC.

The chain has TRBV11-2 and TRBJ2-2; 11 positions agree with TRBD1. Germline lookup yields CDR1 SGHAT and CDR2 FQNNGV. Trimming at V came to 4 bases and at J to 9 bases, leaving 7 bases not matched to a gene. The CDR3 is 15 amino acids. In DNA, the CDR3 is TGTGCCAGCAGCTCCTCGGACAGGGGGCGGAGGGAGCTGTTTTTT. Translation gives CASSSSDRGRRELFF.

CDR3 residues: CASSRQSNEKLFF. CDR3 sequence (DNA): TGTGCCAGCAGTAGACAGAGTAATGAAAAACTGTTTTTT. The chain has TRBV6-5 and TRBJ1-4; a weak D match, TRBD1 (5 bases). The CDR3 totals 13 residues. Trimming cost V 5 bases and J 4 bases, with 8 bases left between them. Germline V gene data show CDR1 as MNHEY and CDR2 as SVGAGI.

The rearrangement joins TRBV5-4 to TRBJ2-1; 16 nucleotides line up with TRBD2. Germline V CDR1 and CDR2: SGHNT, YYREEE (reference sequence). V trimming: 4 bases; J trimming: 8 bases; junction bases outside the gene matches: 3. The CDR3 is 15 amino acids. DNA for the CDR3: TGTGCCAGCAGCAAGGGACTAGCGGGAGGGTATGAGCAGTTCTTC. Encoded protein: CASSKGLAGGYEQFF. The complete variable domain, with remaining parts taken from reference TRBV5-4 and TRBJ2-1, reads ETGVTQSPTHLIKTRGQQVTLRCSSQSGHNTVSWYQQALGQGPQFIFQYYREEENGRGNFPPRFSGLQFPNYSSELNVNALELDDSALYLCASSKGLAGGYEQFFGPGTRLTVL.

This clone came up a few times. The J gene is TRBJ1-1, the V gene TRBV7-3, with D tentatively TRBD1 (6 bases). The V gene's germline CDR1 is SGHTA and CDR2 FQGTGA. The V end lost 5 bases, the J end lost 5 bases, and 12 bases lay between the germline ends. CDR3 length: 13 residues. In DNA form, the CDR3 reads TGTGCCAGCAGCGCACAGGGTACGACTGAAGCTTTCTTT. Its translation is CASSAQGTTEAFF.

The chain recombines TRBV27 with TRBJ1-2, with TRBD1 as a possible D gene (6 bases). The CDR3 runs to 14 residues. CDR1 is MNHEY, CDR2 SMNVEV, per germline (reference sequence). Trimming shortened V by 5 bases and J by 4 bases, and 14 bases separated the two germline ends. The CDR3 loop reads CASSISLGGYGYTF. CDR3 sequence (DNA): TGTGCCAGCAGTATAAGTCTAGGGGGCTATGGCTACACCTTC.

The chain carries TRBV15 and TRBJ2-1, with a tentative D call TRBD2 (6 bases). The V and J ends lost 2 bases and 4 bases respectively, with 21 bases between them. Germline values: CDR1 LNHNV, CDR2 YYDKDF (reference sequence). The CDR3 has 18 amino acids. The CDR3 loop reads CATSRPTVGTPRYNEQFF. The CDR3 DNA follows: TGTGCCACCAGCAGACCGACGGTTGGGACTCCCAGATACAATGAGCAGTTCTTC.

The chain recombines TRBV27 with TRBJ1-1, with 10 bases aligning to TRBD1. The CDR3 runs to 17 residues. Germline V gene lookup returns CDR1 MNHEY and CDR2 SMNVEV (reference sequence). V dropped 8 bases and J dropped 1; count of bases not matched to a gene: 13. The CDR3 nucleotides are TGTGCCAGCGGGTATGGACAGGGGGATAAGAGGAACACTGAAGCTTTCTTT. The encoded protein is CASGYGQGDKRNTEAFF.

This clone turned up a few times. V usage is TRBV7-2 and J usage is TRBJ2-7, with 9 positions matching TRBD2. This CDR3 region has 16 residues. V gave up 0 bases and J gave up 5 bases; unmatched junction bases: 8. The germline V gene has CDR1 SGHTA and CDR2 FQGNSA. CDR3: CASSLAAGGGTHEQYF. The DNA for the CDR3 is TGTGCCAGCAGCTTAGCAGCGGGGGGAGGGACCCACGAGCAGTACTTC.

The chain has TRBV11-1 and TRBJ1-1; 7 bases line up with TRBD1. The CDR3 runs 15 residues. Germline V gene data show CDR1 as SGHAT and CDR2 as FQDESV (reference sequence). J gave up 0 bases and V 5 bases, and 6 bases lay outside the gene matches. This CDR3 reads CASSAHTGVNTEAFF. The CDR3 nucleotides read TGTGCCAGCAGCGCCCACACAGGGGTGAACACTGAAGCTTTCTTT.

This CDR3 is CASSSGRRGVVYEQYF. The DNA of the CDR3 is TGTGCCAGCAGCTCCGGAAGGCGGGGGGTCGTTTACGAGCAGTACTTC. The V gene is TRBV11-1, the J gene TRBJ2-7, with 8 bases lining up with TRBD2. CDR3 length: 16 residues. Germline V lookup: CDR1 SGHAT, CDR2 FQDESV (reference sequence). Trimming at V came to 4 bases and at J to 4 bases, leaving 12 bases not matched to a gene.

This clone has just one count. The chain links TRBV7-2 to TRBJ1-4, with a weak D call TRBD1 (5 bases). The CDR3 totals 14 residues. V dropped 7 bases and J dropped 8 bases, with 17 bases sitting between them. Germline CDR1 is SGHTA and CDR2 is FQGNSA. The CDR3: CASTRGGKGEKLFF. DNA of the CDR3: TGTGCCAGCACGAGGGGAGGGAAGGGGGAAAAACTGTTTTTT.

The V and J genes are TRBV4-2 and TRBJ1-5; 7 bases match TRBD1. Germline assignment: CDR1 LGHNA and CDR2 YNFKEQ. V shed 0 bases, J shed 5 bases, and the junction held 4 bases outside the gene matches. The CDR3 is 15 residues long. The DNA of the CDR3 is TGTGCCAGCAGCCAAGAACAGGGGACGTATCAGCCCCAGCATTTT. This translates into CASSQEQGTYQPQHF.

The chain links TRBV30 to TRBJ2-7; perhaps TRBD1 as D (6 bases). Germline V gene lookup returns CDR1 GTSNPN and CDR2 SVGIG (reference sequence). The CDR3 has 13 residues. Trimming cost V 3 bases and J 4 bases, with 13 bases left between them. This chain's CDR3 is CAWSKGTPYEQYF. The CDR3 coding sequence is TGTGCCTGGAGCAAAGGGACACCTTACGAGCAGTACTTC.